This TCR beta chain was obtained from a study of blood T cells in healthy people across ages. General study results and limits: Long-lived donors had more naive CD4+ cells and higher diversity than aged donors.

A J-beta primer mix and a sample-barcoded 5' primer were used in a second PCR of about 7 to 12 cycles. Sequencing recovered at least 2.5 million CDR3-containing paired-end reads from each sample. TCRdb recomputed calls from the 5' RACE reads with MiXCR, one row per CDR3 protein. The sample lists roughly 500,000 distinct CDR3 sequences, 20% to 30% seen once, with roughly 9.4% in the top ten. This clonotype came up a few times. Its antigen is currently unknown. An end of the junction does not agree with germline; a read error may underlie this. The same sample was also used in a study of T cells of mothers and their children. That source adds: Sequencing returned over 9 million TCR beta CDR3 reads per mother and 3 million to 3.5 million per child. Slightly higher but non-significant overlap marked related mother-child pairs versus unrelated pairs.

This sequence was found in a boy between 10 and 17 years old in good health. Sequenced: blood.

The CDR3 DNA is TGTGCCAGCAGCTTAGGCGGAATGTTGGATTCGCCCCTCCACTTT. Translated: CASSLGGMLDSPLHF. V and J are TRBV7-2 and TRBJ1-6, with D hard to call. The CDR3 extends over 15 amino acids. Germline CDR1 and CDR2: SGHTA and FQGNSA. The variable domain in full, completed from reference TRBV7-2 and TRBJ1-6, reads GAGVSQSPSNKVTEKGKDVELRCDPISGHTALYWYRQSLGQGLEFLIYFQGNSAPDKSGLPSDRFSAERTGGSVSTLTIQRTQQEDSAVYLCASSLGGMLDSPLHFGNGTRLTVT.